The clone carrying this TCR beta chain was seen a few times. Its antigen is still unknown. TCRdb analysed the 5' RACE reads with MiXCR anew, one entry per CDR3 protein. The data hold roughly 280,000 distinct CDR3 sequences, with 8% to 9.5% observed a single time. The germline V and J ends were trimmed by 4 bases and 6 bases, with 28 bases remaining between them. Looked up from germline, CDR1 is SQVTM and CDR2 is ANQGSEA. The CDR3 spans 17 residues. This sample was included in a study of identical twins. Overall study findings and caveats: Zero-insertion analyses could be partly confounded by invariant MAIT and iNKT cells. Insertion counts were lower in abundant cord blood beta clonotypes, a trend that memory repertoires did not show.

A further study also used this sample, focusing on yellow fever vaccine responses in identical twins.

Specimen: CD8+ T cells sorted from blood. The rearrangement links TRBV29-1 to TRBJ2-7; the D gene could be TRBD1 or TRBD2 (5 bases each). The sequence was obtained from a woman under 30 in good health. CDR3 region: CSVALVGESFTVGEQYF. The DNA for the CDR3 is TGCAGCGTTGCTTTGGTGGGGGAGTCCTTTACGGTAGGCGAGCAGTACTTC.